The 5 T cell receptor beta chains below were found in one sample sequenced in a study of blood T cells in healthy people across ages (dated by TCRdb to 2014 to 2015). Receptor amplification or capture employed 5' RACE. TCRdb records Illumina HiSeq 2500 as the sequencer. A second PCR of about 6 to 11 cycles was run with a J-beta primer mix and a sample-barcoded 5' primer. TCRdb took the public reads, trimmed them with fastp at Q25, ran MiXCR for clone calling and kept in-frame beta chains. Each CDR3 protein appears once, grouped with its most common genes and DNA. The sample table lists around 990,000 distinct CDR3 sequences, approximately 25% of them with a count of one. Around 0.7% of the sample comes from the top ten. These data also formed part of another study, on T cells of mothers and their children.

The sample comprised blood. Receptors originate from a girl aged 2 to 10 in good health.

This clonotype has more than one count but fewer than ten. The genes are TRBV2 and TRBJ2-7, with 7 nucleotides matching TRBD2. The germline V gene has CDR1 SNHLY and CDR2 FYNNEI. The CDR3 contains 15 residues. Germline trimming cut 5 bases from V and 3 bases from J; bases unmatched to any gene: 10. The CDR3 DNA reads as TGTGCCAGCAGTTTGAGGCCAGCGGGGATCTACGAGCAGTACTTC. Translated: CASSLRPAGIYEQYF.

The sample holds a few counts of this clonotype. V usage is TRBV3-1 and J usage is TRBJ2-3; D is perhaps TRBD1 (6 bases). Germline V gives CDR1 LGHDT, CDR2 YNNKEL (reference sequence). The CDR3 has 16 amino acids. V lost 1 base and J lost 2, with 13 bases in between. The CDR3 here is CASSQVSGVSTDTQYF. The CDR3 DNA reads TGTGCCAGCAGCCAAGTCTCAGGGGTGTCCACAGATACGCAGTATTTT.

The rearrangement joins TRBV28 to TRBJ1-4, with 7 positions matching TRBD1. V shed 6 bases and J 6 bases; nucleotides not matched to a gene: 10. This CDR3 region has 15 residues. Germline V gene lookup returns CDR1 MDHEN and CDR2 SYDVKM. In DNA, the CDR3 is TGTGCCAGCAGCCCAACCCGGGACAGAGATGAAAAACTGTTTTTT. Encoded protein: CASSPTRDRDEKLFF.

This chain joins TRBV12-5 and TRBJ1-5, with unresolved D. The germline gives CDR1 LGHNT, CDR2 FRNRAP. The CDR3 is 11 amino acids. Trimming took off 6 bases at V and 6 bases at J, with 6 bases between the two ends. CDR3 residues: CASGTVQPQHF. The DNA for the CDR3 is TGTGCTAGTGGGACCGTTCAGCCCCAGCATTTT.

This rearrangement joins TRBV6-2 or TRBV6-3 to TRBJ1-2; D is ambiguous. Germline-derived CDR1 and CDR2 are MNHEY and SVGEGT. The CDR3 covers 14 residues. Trimming stripped 1 base from V and 4 bases from J, with 10 bases between. Here the CDR3 DNA reads TGTGCCAGCAGTTACTACACGGGAACCTATGGCTACACCTTC. Protein: CASSYYTGTYGYTF.